These 17 T cell receptor beta chains share one sample of origin, sequenced in a study of CD8 T cells in Susac syndrome. Random hexamers primed reverse transcription of about 0.45 to 1 ug RNA. TCRdb called the immunoSEQ multiplex PCR reads again in MiXCR, with one record for every CDR3 protein. Among about 120,000 distinct CDR3 sequences, around 90% were seen once, and the ten largest hold 0.11% to 0.15%. Input material: CD4+ T cells from PBMCs. These receptors were taken from a human donor in good health.

The rearrangement links TRBV29-1 to TRBJ1-1; D gene uncertain. This CDR3 is built from 13 residues. Germline V CDR1 and CDR2: SQVTM, ANQGSEA. The germline V and J ends were trimmed by 2 bases and 3 bases, with 10 bases remaining between them. CDR3 bases: TGCAGCGTTGAACGTAACAGCGACACTGAAGCTTTCTTT. This encodes CSVERNSDTEAFF.

The chain combines TRBV23-1 with TRBJ2-5; TRBD1 agrees at 8 bases. TRBV23-1 is sorted into the ORF group, with uncertain function. V lost 8 bases to trimming and J lost 1 base; unmatched junction nucleotides: 18. The CDR3 loop spans 18 amino acids. The CDR3 protein is CASGGQARLGGVQETQYF. CDR3 coding DNA: TGCGCCAGCGGGGGACAGGCCCGACTCGGAGGTGTCCAAGAGACCCAGTACTTC.

The V gene is TRBV7-6, the J gene TRBJ2-4; 8 nucleotides agree with TRBD1. After removal of 5 bases from V and 6 bases from J, the junction contained 6 bases not matched to a gene. CDR1 is SGHVS, CDR2 FNYEAQ, per germline. CDR3 length equals 14 residues. The CDR3 is CASSARQGPNIQYF. CDR3 coding DNA: TGTGCCAGCAGCGCCCGACAGGGGCCAAACATTCAGTACTTC. Combining the CDR3 with reference TRBV7-6 and TRBJ2-4 gives the whole variable domain GAGVSQSPRYKVTKRGQDVALRCDPISGHVSLYWYRQALGQGPEFLTYFNYEAQQDKSGLPNDRFSAERPEGSISTLTIQRTEQRDSAMYRCASSARQGPNIQYFGAGTRLSVL.

The chain couples TRBV19 to TRBJ1-1; D call uncertain. The V gene lost 3 bases and the J gene lost 4 bases, with 12 bases spanning the gap. This CDR3 contains 14 residues. The germline V gene has CDR1 LNHDA and CDR2 SQIVND (reference sequence). This chain's CDR3 is CASSMTLGSTEAFF. The CDR3 region has the DNA TGTGCCAGTAGTATGACCTTAGGGTCCACTGAAGCTTTCTTT.

The CDR3, as DNA: TGCGCCAGCAGCCAAGATGGGGGACAGTCGAATTCACCCCTCCACTTT. This codes for CASSQDGGQSNSPLHF. The V call is TRBV4-3, the J call TRBJ1-6; 7 bases are shared with TRBD1. Germline V gives CDR1 LGHNA, CDR2 YSLEER. V trimming: 0 bases; J trimming: 7 bases; junction bases outside the gene matches: 6. The CDR3 is 16 amino acids.

The genes are TRBV29-1 and TRBJ2-5, with D possibly being TRBD1 or TRBD2 (5 bases each). There are 11 residues in the CDR3. In germline, CDR1 is SQVTM, CDR2 ANQGSEA. Between the trimmed V and J ends, which lost 4 bases and 5 bases, there was a span of 8 bases. DNA for the CDR3: TGCAGCGTTGGAGGGGTCGAGACCCAGTACTTC. As protein: CSVGGVETQYF.

The chain joins TRBV11-2 to TRBJ1-3; D not resolved. Trimming left V 1 base short and J 0 bases short, with 10 bases between. The germline gives CDR1 SGHAT, CDR2 FQNNGV. The CDR3 has 16 amino acids. The CDR3 loop is CASSLAAASSGNTIYF. CDR3 nucleotides: TGTGCCAGCAGCTTAGCGGCAGCCTCCTCTGGAAACACCATATATTTT.

This chain connects TRBV9 to TRBJ2-1, with TRBD1 as a possible D gene (5 bases). This CDR3 is 15 amino acids long. Trimming took off 0 bases at V and 5 bases at J, with 12 bases between the two ends. Germline V CDR1 and CDR2: SGDLS, YYNGEE. In DNA, the CDR3 is TGTGCCAGCAGCGTAGTAGCAGGGTTTGACAATGAGCAGTTCTTC. As protein: CASSVVAGFDNEQFF.

The chain links TRBV19 to TRBJ2-1; no definite D call. V was trimmed by 3 bases and J by 9 bases, leaving 24 bases between them. This CDR3 has 17 amino acids. Germline V gives CDR1 LNHDA, CDR2 SQIVND (reference sequence). CDR3 DNA sequence: TGTGCCAGTAGTATCTTCTCAATTGCTCCTCACCGTCTTGAGCAGTTCTTC. This encodes CASSIFSIAPHRLEQFF.

The chain couples TRBV7-2 to TRBJ2-7; 8 nucleotides match TRBD2. Germline CDR1 is SGHTA and CDR2 is FQGNSA. The CDR3 is made up of 14 amino acids. After removal of 0 bases from V and 6 bases from J, the junction contained 4 bases not matched to a gene. CDR3 sequence: CASSLASGEREQYF. In DNA form, the CDR3 reads TGTGCCAGCAGCTTAGCTAGCGGGGAGCGCGAGCAGTACTTC.

The rearrangement joins TRBV11-2 to TRBJ1-1; a weak D match, TRBD1 (5 bases). The CDR3 has 15 amino acids. The germline gives CDR1 SGHAT, CDR2 FQNNGV. With 3 bases removed from V and 0 bases from J, the gap between germline ends came to 11 bases. The chain's CDR3 is CASSFSTGVNTEAFF. The DNA of the CDR3 is TGTGCCAGCAGCTTCTCCACGGGGGTGAACACTGAAGCTTTCTTT.

V gene TRBV18 combines with J gene TRBJ2-7, with D unresolved. Germline V lookup: CDR1 KGHSH, CDR2 LQKENI. The CDR3 length is 12 residues. Trimming took off 5 bases at V and 7 bases at J, with 12 bases between the two ends. Here the CDR3 reads CASSGGPPEQYF. CDR3 bases: TGTGCCAGCTCAGGTGGTCCCCCGGAGCAGTACTTC.

This CDR3 reads CSASHPTSGSDEQYF. The CDR3 coding sequence is TGCAGTGCTAGCCATCCGACTAGCGGGAGCGATGAGCAGTACTTC. This rearrangement joins TRBV20-1 to TRBJ2-7; 12 nucleotides match TRBD2. Per germline, CDR1 DFQATT and CDR2 SNEGSKA (reference sequence). V shed 3 bases and J 7 bases; nucleotides not matched to a gene: 10. The CDR3 covers 15 residues.

This chain connects TRBV6-2 or TRBV6-3 to TRBJ2-2; 9 bases are a match to TRBD1. This CDR3 has 14 residues. The V and J ends lost 7 bases and 3 bases, in that order; junction bases with no gene match: 3. The germline gives CDR1 MNHEY, CDR2 SVGEGT. This CDR3 reads CASIRTGDTGELFF. CDR3 coding DNA: TGTGCCAGCATCCGGACAGGGGACACCGGGGAGCTGTTTTTT.

This rearrangement joins TRBV5-1 to TRBJ1-2, with no clear D. CDR3 size: 13 residues. With 2 bases removed from V and 3 bases from J, the gap between germline ends came to 8 bases. CDR1 and CDR2 (germline): SGHRS, YFSETQ. The CDR3 here is CASSFGVDYGYTF. In DNA, the CDR3 is TGCGCCAGCAGCTTTGGGGTGGACTATGGCTACACCTTC.

The chain couples TRBV21-1 to TRBJ2-7. TRBV21-1 is a known pseudogene. CDR3 length: 15 residues. The CDR3 bases are TGTGCCAGCAGCAAATTTGTAGGGGCTACCTACGAGCAGTACTTC. Translation: CASSKFVGATYEQYF.

The sample holds a few counts of this clonotype. The V gene is TRBV5-1, the J gene TRBJ2-1; D unresolved. Trimming cost V 5 bases and J 8 bases, with 8 bases left between them. Germline CDR1 SGHRS, CDR2 YFSETQ. The CDR3 covers 11 residues. CDR3 nucleotides: TGCGCCAGCAGAACCCGGCATGAGCAGTTCTTC. Translated, it gives CASRTRHEQFF.